This T cell receptor beta chain was identified during a study of T cell changes during pregnancy in multiple sclerosis. V was cut by 4 bases and J by 4 bases, with 8 bases left in between. The CDR3 contains 11 residues. Germline-derived CDR1 and CDR2 are DFQATT and SNEGSKA (reference sequence). The assay was immunoSEQ multiplex PCR, and TCRdb's table has in-frame clones only and misses some. Counted here are around 70,000 clones, about 90% occurring once; the ten biggest clones make up roughly 1.5%. The source was peripheral blood, collected after pregnancy. The receptor was isolated from a female donor with multiple sclerosis, enrolled in a pregnancy study. The chain has TRBV20-1 and TRBJ2-7; a weak D match, TRBD2 (5 bases). The CDR3 sequence: CSATPGYEQYF. Written as DNA, the CDR3 is TGCAGTGCTACCCCGGGGTACGAGCAGTACTTC.